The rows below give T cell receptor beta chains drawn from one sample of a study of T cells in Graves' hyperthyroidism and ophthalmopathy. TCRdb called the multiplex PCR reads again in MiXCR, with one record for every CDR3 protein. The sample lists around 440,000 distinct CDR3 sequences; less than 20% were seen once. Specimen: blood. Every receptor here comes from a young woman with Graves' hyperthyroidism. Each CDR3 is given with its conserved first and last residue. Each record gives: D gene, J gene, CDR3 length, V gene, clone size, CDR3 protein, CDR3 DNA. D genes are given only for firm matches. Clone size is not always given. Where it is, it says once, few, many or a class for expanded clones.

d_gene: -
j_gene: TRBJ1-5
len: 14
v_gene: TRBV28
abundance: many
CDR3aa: CASSFARGNQPQHF
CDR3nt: TGTGCCAGCAGTTTTGCCAGGGGCAATCAGCCCCAGCATTTT

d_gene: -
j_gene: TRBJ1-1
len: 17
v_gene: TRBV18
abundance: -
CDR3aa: CASSPLEASRGNTEAFF
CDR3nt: TGTGCCAGCTCACCGCTGGAGGCCTCAAGGGGGAACACTGAAGCTTTCTTT

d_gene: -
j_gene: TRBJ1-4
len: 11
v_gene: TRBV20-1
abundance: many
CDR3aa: CSAGINEKLFF
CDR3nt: TGCAGTGCTGGAATCAATGAAAAACTGTTTTTT

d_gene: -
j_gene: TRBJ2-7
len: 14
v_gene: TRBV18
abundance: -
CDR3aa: CASSPQAGSYEEYF
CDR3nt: TGTGCCAGCTCACCACAGGCAGGTTCCTACGAGGAGTACTTC

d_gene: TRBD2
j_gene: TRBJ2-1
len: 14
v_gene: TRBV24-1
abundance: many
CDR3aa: CATAISGSTEEQFF
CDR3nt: TGTGCCACCGCAATTAGCGGGAGCACTGAGGAGCAGTTCTTC

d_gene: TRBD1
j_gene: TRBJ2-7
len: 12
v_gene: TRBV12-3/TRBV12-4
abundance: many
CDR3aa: CASSWTGREQYF
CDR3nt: TGTGCCAGCAGTTGGACAGGCAGGGAGCAGTACTTC

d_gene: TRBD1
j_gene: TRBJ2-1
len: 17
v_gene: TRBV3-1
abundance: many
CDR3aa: CASSQEVGDRGLHEQFF
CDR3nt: TGTGCCAGCAGCCAAGAGGTCGGGGACAGGGGCCTCCATGAGCAGTTCTTC

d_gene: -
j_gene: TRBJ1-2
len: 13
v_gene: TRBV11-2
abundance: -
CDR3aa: CASSFIRSYGYTF
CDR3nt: TGTGCCAGCAGCTTCATCAGGAGCTATGGCTACACCTTC

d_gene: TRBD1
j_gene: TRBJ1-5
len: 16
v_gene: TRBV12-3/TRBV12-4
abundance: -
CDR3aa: CASSPGDRGSNQPQHF
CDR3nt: TGTGCCAGCAGTCCCGGGGACAGGGGGAGCAATCAGCCCCAGCATTTT

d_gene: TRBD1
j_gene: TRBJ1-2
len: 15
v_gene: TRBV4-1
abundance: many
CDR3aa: CASSRPGQGAKGYTF
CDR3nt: TGCGCCAGCAGCCGGCCCGGACAGGGGGCAAAAGGCTACACCTTC

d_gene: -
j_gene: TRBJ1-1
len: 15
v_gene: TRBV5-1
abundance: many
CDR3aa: CASRPQLNIGTEAFF
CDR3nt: TGCGCCAGCAGACCCCAGCTAAACATCGGCACTGAAGCTTTCTTT

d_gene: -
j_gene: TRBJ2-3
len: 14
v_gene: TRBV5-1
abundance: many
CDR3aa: CASKGANPTDTQYF
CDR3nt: TGCGCCAGCAAAGGCGCTAACCCCACAGATACGCAGTATTTT